A single sample gave rise to the 21 T cell receptor beta chains below, sequenced in a study of blood T cells in healthy people across ages. Together with a sample-barcoded 5' primer, a J-beta primer mix was included in a second PCR lasting roughly 6 to 12 cycles. Using its own MiXCR run on the 5' RACE reads, TCRdb lists one record per CDR3 protein. The sample has 1.4 million to 1.5 million distinct CDR3 sequences, 35% to 45% seen once. Sequencing was carried out using blood. The receptors stem from a woman younger than 30 in good health.

The gene calls are TRBV5-1 and TRBJ2-7; TRBD1 is a possible D gene (5 bases). Looked up from germline, CDR1 is SGHRS and CDR2 is YFSETQ. Trimming removed 1 base from V and 0 bases from J, with 14 bases in between. The CDR3 is made up of 16 amino acids. The CDR3 loop is CASSLSSGPSSYEQYF. DNA for the CDR3: TGCGCCAGCAGCTTGTCGTCAGGGCCGAGCTCCTACGAGCAGTACTTC.

The genes are TRBV11-2 and TRBJ2-2; no definite D call. V lost 5 bases, J lost 4 bases, and 11 bases lay in between. This CDR3 comprises 14 residues. Germline loops: CDR1 SGHAT, CDR2 FQNNGV. The CDR3 nucleotides read TGTGCCAGCAGCCCGGCGGTGGGCACCGGGGAGCTGTTTTTT. Translating it yields CASSPAVGTGELFF.

Only a few counts were recorded for this clonotype. The chain employs TRBV20-1 and TRBJ2-7, with 7 bases that match TRBD2. The CDR3 covers 14 residues. V shed 2 bases and J 0 bases; nucleotides not matched to a gene: 4. Germline V CDR1 and CDR2: DFQATT, SNEGSKA (reference sequence). The CDR3 sequence: CSARYGGSSYEQYF. In nucleotides, the CDR3 is TGCAGTGCTAGATATGGCGGGAGCTCCTACGAGCAGTACTTC.

V is TRBV7-9 and J is TRBJ2-5; TRBD1 might be the D (6 bases). The DNA end lines up better with TRBJ2-7; the J call may be wrong. Germline V gene data show CDR1 as SEHNR and CDR2 as FQNEAQ (reference sequence). This CDR3 spans 14 amino acids. CDR3 in amino acids: CASSYRTVSPEQYF. The CDR3 DNA is TGTGCCAGCAGCTACCGGACAGTATCGCCCGAGCAGTACTTC.

This clonotype was seen more than once but under ten times. This sequence joins TRBV2 and TRBJ2-3, with TRBD1 matching over 9 bases. V was clipped by 7 bases and J by 5 bases; unmatched bases: 7. The CDR3 totals 14 residues. The germline V gene has CDR1 SNHLY and CDR2 FYNNEI. CDR3 sequence: CASMFGTGLDTQYF. The CDR3 nucleotides are TGTGCCAGCATGTTTGGGACAGGGCTAGATACGCAGTATTTT.

The rearrangement uses TRBV12-5 and TRBJ2-3, with D unclear. Germline V gene lookup returns CDR1 LGHNT and CDR2 FRNRAP. This CDR3 region has 13 residues. V was clipped by 1 base and J by 2 bases, with 4 bases between them. CDR3 DNA sequence: TGTGCTAGTGGTTTGGACCACACAGATACGCAGTATTTT. Amino acid sequence: CASGLDHTDTQYF.

The chain is built from TRBV20-1 and TRBJ2-5, with 10 bases aligning to TRBD2. Trimming took 2 bases from V and 11 from J; bases not matched to a gene: 8. CDR1 and CDR2 from the germline V gene are DFQATT and SNEGSKA (reference sequence). CDR3 length equals 13 residues. This CDR3 is CSARSIAGGRQYF. The CDR3 DNA follows: TGCAGTGCTAGATCGATAGCGGGGGGACGACAGTACTTC.

A few counts support this clonotype. The chain combines TRBV7-2 with TRBJ1-6; D not certain. V dropped 5 bases and J dropped 7 bases, with 21 bases sitting between them. CDR3 length: 17 amino acids. Germline-derived CDR1 and CDR2 are SGHTA and FQGNSA. The DNA for the CDR3 is TGTGCCAGCAGCCCGACGTTGGTTATCAGCGGGAATTCACCCCTCCACTTT. Its protein product is CASSPTLVISGNSPLHF.

This chain links TRBV3-1 with TRBJ2-1; a possible D gene is TRBD2 (5 bases). The germline V gene has CDR1 LGHDT and CDR2 YNNKEL (reference sequence). This CDR3 contains 13 residues. With 4 bases removed from V and 6 bases from J, the gap between germline ends came to 10 bases. The CDR3 region is CASSRSRGNEQFF. The DNA of the CDR3 is TGTGCCAGCAGCCGAAGCCGGGGCAATGAGCAGTTCTTC.

The CDR3: CASSLSVGGGYEQYF. The DNA of the CDR3 is TGTGCCAGCAGCTTATCTGTTGGAGGAGGGTACGAGCAGTACTTC. This chain links TRBV7-2 with TRBJ2-7; perhaps TRBD2 as D (6 bases). CDR1 and CDR2 from the germline V gene are SGHTA and FQGNSA. This CDR3 is built from 15 residues. V was trimmed by 2 bases and J by 4 bases, leaving 15 bases between them.

J is TRBJ2-3 and V is TRBV20-1; TRBD2 agrees at 7 bases. The V and J ends lost 0 bases and 9 bases, in that order; junction bases with no gene match: 9. The germline CDR1 and CDR2 sequences are DFQATT and SNEGSKA (reference sequence). The CDR3 is 14 residues long. CDR3 sequence: CSARDVASGITQYF. The CDR3 DNA is TGCAGTGCTAGAGATGTCGCTAGCGGCATAACGCAGTATTTT.

This clonotype was counted a few times. The chain has TRBV5-1 and TRBJ2-5; 8 bases are a match to TRBD2. The V gene's germline CDR1 is SGHRS and CDR2 YFSETQ. The CDR3 has 15 residues. V was pared by 0 bases and J by 11 bases, with 12 bases of the junction left unmatched. CDR3 protein: CASSLEIAGNNEQYF. The DNA of the CDR3 is TGCGCCAGCAGCTTGGAGATAGCGGGGAACAATGAGCAGTACTTC.

This clonotype was seen only a few times. The chain joins TRBV27 to TRBJ2-7; D may be TRBD1 (6 bases). Germline V gene data show CDR1 as MNHEY and CDR2 as SMNVEV (reference sequence). The ends were cut back, 6 bases at V and 2 bases at J, with 17 bases in the middle. CDR3 size: 15 residues. The CDR3 nucleotides read TGTGCCAGCAGCCAAGGGGGACGGGGAACCTACGAGCAGTACTTC. Residues: CASSQGGRGTYEQYF.

The J gene is TRBJ1-5, the V gene TRBV4-1; D is possibly TRBD1 (5 bases). Trimming took 0 bases from V and 0 from J, leaving 9 bases between them. The CDR3 sequence is 16 residues long. Germline-derived CDR1 and CDR2 are MGHRA and YSYEKL. The CDR3 loop reads CASSQDPTDSNQPQHF. The CDR3 bases are TGCGCCAGCAGCCAAGACCCGACAGATAGCAATCAGCCCCAGCATTTT.

The table lists this clonotype with a few counts. The chain uses TRBV20-1 and TRBJ1-2; D may be TRBD1 (5 bases). CDR1 and CDR2 (germline): DFQATT, SNEGSKA (reference sequence). The CDR3 totals 15 residues. V was trimmed by 0 bases and J by 3 bases, leaving 14 bases between them. The CDR3: CSARDPRQTYYGYTF. In DNA, the CDR3 is TGCAGTGCTAGAGATCCGCGACAGACCTACTATGGCTACACCTTC.

This clonotype was picked up a small number of times. The V call is TRBV7-9, the J call TRBJ2-4; D is possibly TRBD1 (5 bases). The J call may not be correct, given that the DNA end is closer to TRBJ2-7. CDR3 length: 13 residues. Germline V gene data show CDR1 as SEHNR and CDR2 as FQNEAQ (reference sequence). For the CDR3, the DNA is TGTGCCAGCAGCTTTGGGGCGCTCTACGAGCAGTACTTC. This encodes CASSFGALYEQYF.

The chain recombines TRBV5-1 with TRBJ2-2; tentatively, D is TRBD1 (6 bases). Germline V lookup: CDR1 SGHRS, CDR2 YFSETQ. The CDR3 consists of 15 residues. V was shortened by 7 bases and J by 0 bases, with 13 bases between the two germline ends. CDR3 region: CASGTGFTNTGELFF. The CDR3 DNA reads as TGCGCCAGCGGAACAGGGTTCACGAACACCGGGGAGCTGTTTTTT.

This clonotype has more than one count but fewer than ten. CDR3 sequence reads: CSAEGVIGYGYTF. The DNA of the CDR3 is TGCAGTGCCGAGGGGGTTATCGGCTATGGCTACACCTTC. The rearrangement links TRBV20-1 to TRBJ1-2, with D possibly TRBD1 on 6 matching bases. CDR1 is DFQATT and CDR2 is SNEGSKA in the germline V gene (reference sequence). The CDR3 is 13 amino acids. Trimming cost V 6 bases and J 4 bases, with 15 bases left between them.

The V and J genes are TRBV6-1 and TRBJ2-7; 10 bases are a match to TRBD2. Germline V gene lookup returns CDR1 MNHNS and CDR2 SASEGT. V lost 4 bases to trimming and J lost 2 bases; unmatched junction nucleotides: 11. This CDR3 is 17 amino acids long. The CDR3 DNA reads TGTGCCAGCAGTGGCGGAAGGACTAGCGGCCGAACCTACGAGCAGTACTTC. This gives the protein CASSGGRTSGRTYEQYF.

The chain links TRBV11-2 to TRBJ1-2, with a weak D call TRBD1 (6 bases). CDR3 length: 15 amino acids. The ends were cut back, 0 bases at V and 0 bases at J, with 8 bases in the middle. CDR1 is SGHAT and CDR2 is FQNNGV in the germline V gene. CDR3 sequence: CASSLERTANYGYTF. CDR3 coding DNA: TGTGCCAGCAGCTTAGAACGGACAGCTAACTATGGCTACACCTTC.

This chain uses TRBV25-1 with TRBJ1-3, with 7 bases that match TRBD1. Germline V gene data show CDR1 as MGHDK and CDR2 as SYGVNS. Trimming took 6 bases from V and 8 from J; bases not matched to a gene: 10. The CDR3 sequence is 14 residues long. CDR3 protein: CASSSDRARDTIYF. The DNA of the CDR3 is TGTGCCAGCAGCTCCGACAGGGCTCGGGACACCATATATTTT.